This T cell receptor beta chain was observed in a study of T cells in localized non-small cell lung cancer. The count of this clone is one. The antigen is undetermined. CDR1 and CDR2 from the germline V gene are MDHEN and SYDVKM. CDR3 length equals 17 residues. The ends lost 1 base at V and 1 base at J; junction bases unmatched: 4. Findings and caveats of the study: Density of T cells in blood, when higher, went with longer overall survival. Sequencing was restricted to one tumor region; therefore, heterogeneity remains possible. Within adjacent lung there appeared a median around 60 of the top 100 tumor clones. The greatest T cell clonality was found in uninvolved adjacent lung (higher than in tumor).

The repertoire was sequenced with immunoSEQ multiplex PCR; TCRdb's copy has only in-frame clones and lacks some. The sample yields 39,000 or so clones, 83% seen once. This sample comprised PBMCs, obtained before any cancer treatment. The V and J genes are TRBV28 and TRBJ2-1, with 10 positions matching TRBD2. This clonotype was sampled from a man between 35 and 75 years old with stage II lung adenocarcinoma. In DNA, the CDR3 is TGTGCCAGCAGTTTATCTTCTAGCGGGAGATCCTACAATGAGCAGTTCTTC. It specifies CASSLSSSGRSYNEQFF.